This TCR beta chain was found in a study of immune cell composition in non-small cell lung cancer. Frozen unsorted single-cell suspensions supplied the genomic DNA. Sequenced by immunoSEQ multiplex PCR; TCRdb stores in-frame clones only, minus some. The sample lists thousands of clones, around 68% occurring once. J was trimmed by 4 bases and V by 4 bases; bases with no gene match: 3. This CDR3 region has 14 residues. The V gene's germline CDR1 is SEHNR and CDR2 FQNEAQ (reference sequence). This receptor was identified in a human donor with non-small cell lung cancer. The chain combines TRBV7-9 with TRBJ1-4; 7 bases line up with TRBD1. Input material: lung tumor tissue. Here the CDR3 reads CASSSHRGNEKLFF. The CDR3 region has the DNA TGTGCCAGCAGCTCTCACAGGGGTAATGAAAAACTGTTTTTT.